The 3 T cell receptor beta chains listed next were all sequenced from one sample in a study of glioma-infiltrating T cells. Amplification of TCR alpha and beta CDR3 regions from RNA used iRepertoire nested multiplex PCR. Via MiXCR, TCRdb re-called the multiplex PCR reads, giving one row per CDR3 protein. Here the sample spans over 140,000 distinct CDR3 sequences, approximately 40% being singletons. Sequencing input: glioma tissue, nonneoplastic brain tissue, or PBMCs (not recorded which). The receptors originated from a human donor with low-grade glioma or glioblastoma, undergoing nonglioma brain surgery, or in good health (not recorded which).

This clonotype appeared a few times. The chain recombines TRBV20-1 with TRBJ2-1, with D perhaps matching TRBD1 (5 bases). Germline loops: CDR1 DFQATT, CDR2 SNEGSKA (reference sequence). The CDR3 is 17 amino acids. V was shortened by 0 bases and J by 0 bases, with 15 bases between the two germline ends. CDR3 DNA sequence: TGCAGTGCTAGAGAATCAAGGGGCATTCCCTCCTACAATGAGCAGTTCTTC. It encodes CSARESRGIPSYNEQFF.

This clonotype has only a few counts. This chain uses TRBV6-1 with TRBJ2-1; 13 nucleotides align to TRBD2. J gave up 3 bases and V 6 bases, and 2 bases lay outside the gene matches. Germline V lookup: CDR1 MNHNS, CDR2 SASEGT. This CDR3 contains 15 residues. The CDR3 sequence: CASRRTSGGYNEQFF. The CDR3 bases are TGTGCCAGCAGGCGGACTAGCGGGGGCTACAATGAGCAGTTCTTC.

This clonotype was found many times. The J gene is TRBJ2-3, the V gene TRBV18; TRBD2 is a possible D gene (5 bases). The CDR3 covers 14 residues. V was cut by 2 bases and J by 2 bases, with 8 bases left in between. Per germline, CDR1 KGHSH and CDR2 LQKENI. The CDR3 loop reads CASSPSGLTDTQYF. The CDR3 DNA reads TGTGCCAGCTCACCATCAGGACTCACAGATACGCAGTATTTT.